The clone carrying this T cell receptor beta chain was observed at least ten times. The V gene end was trimmed by 4 bases and the J gene end by 10 bases; junction bases not matched to a gene: 5. CDR3 size: 12 residues. CDR1 and CDR2 (germline): SGHDN, FVKESK. The entry originates in a study of T-cell reconstitution after alpha-beta-depleted transplantation in children. TCRbeta library construction was performed incorporating unique molecular identifiers. TCRdb called the PCR reads again in MiXCR, with one record for every CDR3 protein. The sample shows fewer than 35,000 distinct CDR3 sequences, roughly a sixth of them seen only once.

The specimen was PBMCs, mostly from graft donor cells, collected 60 days after TCRalphabeta/CD19-depleted stem cell transplant. This sequence was found in a male patient aged 2-9 years who had a stem cell transplant for acute lymphoblastic leukemia, so the T cells may come from the graft donor. The rearrangement joins TRBV14 to TRBJ1-1; 8 nucleotides line up with TRBD1. The CDR3 DNA reads as TGTGCCAGCAGCCGGCGAGGGACAGGAGCTTTCTTT. This sequence encodes CASSRRGTGAFF.